This TCR beta chain comes out of a study of beta chain features in type 1 diabetes (dated by TCRdb to 2017 to 2018). About the full investigation: Mean age, gender distribution, total cell number and subset yield did not differ between patients and healthy donors. A total of roughly 98,000,000 sorted cells were examined across all samples, and RNA yield correlated strongly with the number of cells per subset. In the study, recently diagnosed type 1 diabetes patients and matched healthy donors were compared on the TCRB repertoires of their sorted circulating CD4+ T cell subsets. Regulatory and stem cell-like memory subsets were obtained from only 8 patients and about 8 healthy donors, while naive and central memory subsets were obtained from all 30 or so donors.

Each donor gave one peripheral blood draw, averaging about 120 mL, which was collected into heparinised tubes. Using a panel that included CD45RO, CCR7, CD25, CD127, CD95 and CD27, naive, central memory, regulatory and stem cell-like memory CD4+ T cells were sorted on a BD FACSAria II. Purity was above 98% for every sorted population. PBMCs were isolated immediately by Lymphoprep density gradient centrifugation and stained directly without culture. So that batch effects would be minimized, each experiment stained and sorted samples in pairs, pairing one healthy donor with one patient. This clone has only a few counts. The specificity of this receptor is unknown. Base qualities are not recorded, but no much larger clone differs from it by a single base. The entire amount of isolated RNA was reverse transcribed using the High Capacity cDNA Reverse Transcription Kit, so the sequenced TCRB transcripts were expressed ones. Naive, central memory and regulatory T cell samples underwent deep immunoSEQ sequencing, averaging around 3.7 million total reads per sample. After sorted cells were lysed in RLT buffer, RNA was extracted with DNase-treated RNeasy Micro or Mini kits, with the choice depending on cell number. To prevent cross-contamination, every cell subset was processed on its own, while patient and healthy donor samples were processed together. The immunoSEQ multiplex PCR was used to amplify TCRB sequences from cDNA, yielding 87-bp fragments that span the CDR3 region. Sequencing of the amplicons was done on the Illumina HiSeq platform. Per the source publication's procedure: PCR bias was corrected computationally using synthetic template baselines, and reads within Hamming distance 2 were collapsed, with unmergeable singletons discarded. Reads were aligned to IMGT to assign V, D and J genes, CDR3 length, and insertions or deletions at six rearrangement sites. Within each subset, clonotype counts were normalized to the number of sorted cells before true diversity and Gini coefficients were calculated with the tcR R package. The overlap coefficient, calculated on TCRB nucleotide sequences, was used to measure repertoire sharing. Out-of-frame TCRB sequences from naive cells were analyzed to stand in for the pre-selection repertoire. TCRdb retrieved this table from immuneACCESS and kept in-frame rearrangements only. Not all clones are present; in checked studies, unresolved V genes account for under half, and no reason is known for the remainder. For V, J and clone size, that table is used; D and trimming come from the DNA. The table for this sample lists 250,000 or so clones; about 14% of them were counted only once. The ten top clones hold about 0.019% of the sample.

Broader findings and caveats from the paper: At VDJ recombination sites, type 1 diabetes patients had fewer insertions and more deleted nucleotides, which implies abnormalities in thymic rearrangement. A moderate but significant shortening of TCRB CDR3 length was observed in type 1 diabetes patients in all four CD4+ subsets. Because cDNA rather than genomic DNA was sequenced, highly expressing activated cells could have been over-represented, although no difference in activation and CD3 levels was found between groups. Naive, central memory and regulatory TCRB repertoires appeared more similar among patients than among healthy donors. PCR may preferentially amplify shorter templates, but because patient and control samples were amplified and corrected together, any resulting skew would affect both groups equally. Because small numbers of individuals were included in the HLA sub-analyses, any influence of HLA type on TCRB rearrangement was left unresolved.

The CDR3 starts with the cysteine, ends with the phenylalanine, and has 14 residues. Of the read, only the CDR3 DNA is kept; its 42 bases are in frame from base 1. V drops 1 base and J drops 1 base, leaving 6 bases in between. CDR1 and CDR2 are drawn from the germline V gene: MGHRA, YSYEKL. This receptor was obtained from a man aged 25 to 40 with type 1 diabetes. The sequence is built from TRBV4-1 and TRBJ2-3; perhaps TRBD2 is the D gene, with 5 bases matching. The sequenced sample was naive CD4+ T cells from blood. The meaning of the sample's cell subset or site label: true naive CD4+ T cells. The DNA sequence reads TGCGCCAGCAGCCAAGTCGGGGGCACAGATACGCAGTATTTT. Protein translation: CASSQVGGTDTQYF.